This TCR beta chain was obtained from a study of blood T cell repertoires in COVID-19. With 0 bases removed from V and 6 bases from J, the gap between germline ends came to 13 bases. Germline CDR1 is KGHSH and CDR2 is LQKENI. The CDR3 totals 15 residues. Data came from immunoSEQ multiplex PCR; TCRdb stores just in-frame clones and leaves some out. The data hold under 200,000 clones, with roughly 90% observed a single time. The clonotype comes from a young man with active or convalescent COVID-19. Sequenced: peripheral blood. The chain couples TRBV18 to TRBJ2-3; D is uncertain. For the CDR3, the DNA is TGTGCCAGCTCACCACCGTGGCTAGAACTGGATACGCAGTATTTT. Translation: CASSPPWLELDTQYF.